The 17 T cell receptor beta chains reported below all come from one sample, sequenced in a study of OX40 agonist ivuxolimab in advanced cancers. Libraries were prepared by immunoSEQ multiplex PCR; TCRdb keeps only in-frame clonotypes and omits some of them. The data show around 47,000 clones, around 85% seen once. The sample consisted of CD4+ or CD8+ T cells sorted from blood, taken in a trial of the OX40 agonist ivuxolimab. The source is an adult with an advanced solid tumor such as melanoma, head and neck, liver or kidney cancer.

The rearrangement joins TRBV7-9 to TRBJ2-7, with 8 bases fitting TRBD2. The CDR3 totals 14 residues. Germline assignment: CDR1 SEHNR and CDR2 FQNEAQ (reference sequence). V lost 6 bases to trimming and J lost 5 bases; unmatched junction nucleotides: 9. DNA of the CDR3: TGTGCCAGCAGTTTATCAGGACTAGCCCACGAGCAGTACTTC. Amino acids: CASSLSGLAHEQYF.

The rearrangement uses TRBV12-5 and TRBJ2-7; TRBD2 might be the D (5 bases). The germline gives CDR1 LGHNT, CDR2 FRNRAP. Trimming removed 7 bases at V and 3 bases at J, with 13 bases between. The CDR3 is made up of 13 amino acids. The DNA for the CDR3 is TGTGCTAGTGCCTCAGAGGGCCGCTACGAGCAGTACTTC. It encodes CASASEGRYEQYF.

This chain uses TRBV5-6 with TRBJ1-1, with 9 bases lining up with TRBD1. The CDR3 is 15 amino acids. The germline gives CDR1 SGHDT, CDR2 YYEEEE. V dropped 3 bases and J dropped 1; count of bases not matched to a gene: 4. The CDR3 DNA follows: TGTGCCAGCAGCTGGGACAGGGCGGAGAACACTGAAGCTTTCTTT. Encoded protein: CASSWDRAENTEAFF.

For this clone: Mismatch with germline at one junction end may stem from a read error. J is TRBJ1-2 and V is TRBV10-3, with D unresolved. Germline V lookup: CDR1 ENHRY, CDR2 SYGVKD. The CDR3 loop spans 17 amino acids. CDR3 loop: CVISRVIGREANYGYTF. CDR3 nucleotide sequence: TGTGTCATCAGTAGAGTCATAGGACGGGAAGCTAACTATGGCTACACCTTC.

The rearrangement uses TRBV7-9 and TRBJ2-7; D remains unclear. CDR3 length equals 13 residues. The V end lost 0 bases, the J end lost 2 bases, and 5 bases lay between the germline ends. CDR1 is SEHNR, CDR2 FQNEAQ, per germline (reference sequence). This CDR3 is CASSLASPYEQYF. CDR3 coding DNA: TGTGCCAGCAGCTTAGCGAGTCCCTACGAGCAGTACTTC.

This chain links TRBV4-1 with TRBJ1-1; D is undetermined. The V end lost 4 bases, the J end lost 4 bases, and 7 bases lay between the germline ends. Per germline, CDR1 MGHRA and CDR2 YSYEKL. The CDR3 consists of 12 residues. The CDR3 DNA follows: TGCGCCAGCAGCCCTTCGGGCACTGAAGCTTTCTTT. It is translated as CASSPSGTEAFF.

The V gene is TRBV13, the J gene TRBJ2-1; 14 bases map to TRBD2. CDR1 and CDR2 from the germline V gene are PRHDT and FYEKMQ (reference sequence). V was pared by 0 bases and J by 4 bases, with 11 bases of the junction left unmatched. The CDR3 contains 20 residues. For the CDR3, the DNA is TGTGCCAGCAGCTTAGGGTTGGGACTAGCGGGAGCTGGTCCTTACAATGAGCAGTTCTTC. Amino acids: CASSLGLGLAGAGPYNEQFF.

Only a few counts were recorded for this clone. The chain couples TRBV11-2 to TRBJ1-2; D remains unclear. V lost 0 bases and J lost 8, with 13 bases in between. There are 14 residues in the CDR3. Germline assignment: CDR1 SGHAT and CDR2 FQNNGV. CDR3 in amino acids: CASSLDGRASGYTF. In DNA, the CDR3 is TGTGCCAGCAGCTTAGATGGGCGGGCCAGCGGCTACACCTTC.

The genes are TRBV5-1 and TRBJ2-7, with 11 bases identical to TRBD1. The CDR3 runs to 16 residues. Germline values: CDR1 SGHRS, CDR2 YFSETQ. V lost 0 bases and J lost 2; bases outside the gene matches: 4. CDR3 sequence reads: CASSLGWGQGAYEQYF. CDR3 sequence (DNA): TGCGCCAGCAGCTTGGGGTGGGGACAGGGGGCCTACGAGCAGTACTTC.

The chain combines TRBV21-1 with TRBJ1-2; the table names TRBD1, a call not compared with the DNA. TRBV21-1 represents a pseudogene. The CDR3 is 15 amino acids. The CDR3 DNA reads TGTGCCAGCAGCAAGGGATTGAGGCAGGGGAATGACTACACCTTC. It specifies CASSKGLRQGNDYTF.

The chain is built from TRBV6-1 and TRBJ1-1; D ambiguous. The CDR3 extends over 15 amino acids. Germline-derived CDR1 and CDR2 are MNHNS and SASEGT. Trimming took off 3 bases at V and 4 bases at J, with 15 bases between the two ends. DNA of the CDR3: TGTGCCAGCAGTGAGTTCATATACGGAGGCACTGAAGCTTTCTTT. Translation: CASSEFIYGGTEAFF.

The rearrangement joins TRBV6-5 to TRBJ1-1; no reliable D call. The germline V gene encodes CDR1 MNHEY and CDR2 SVGAGI. This CDR3 is built from 15 residues. Trimming pared 2 bases from V and 4 bases from J, leaving 14 bases between. Written as DNA, the CDR3 is TGTGCCAGCAGTTACGATGTCCAGATAACCACTGAAGCTTTCTTT. As protein: CASSYDVQITTEAFF.

The rearrangement uses TRBV5-8 and TRBJ2-7; D possibly corresponds to TRBD2 (5 bases). The CDR3 is 15 residues long. The V end lost 0 bases, the J end lost 0 bases, and 10 bases lay between the germline ends. Germline CDR1 reads SGHTS; CDR2 reads YDEGEE. The CDR3 loop reads CASSLVGGHSYEQYF. CDR3 in DNA: TGTGCCAGCAGCTTGGTAGGCGGGCACTCCTACGAGCAGTACTTC.

The chain is built from TRBV6-1 and TRBJ2-7; 8 bases are shared with TRBD2. CDR1 and CDR2 from the germline V gene are MNHNS and SASEGT. The length of the CDR3 is 15 residues. After removal of 1 base from V and 2 bases from J, the junction contained 4 bases not matched to a gene. CDR3 in DNA: TGTGCCAGCAGTGAAGGAGCGGGGGAAACCTACGAGCAGTACTTC. This encodes CASSEGAGETYEQYF.

This clone was detected only once. This rearrangement joins TRBV6-4 to TRBJ2-1; 9 bases line up with TRBD2. The CDR3 extends over 15 amino acids. Germline assignment: CDR1 MRHNA and CDR2 SNTAGT. V gave up 5 bases and J gave up 1 base; unmatched junction bases: 3. CDR3 region: CASSRTSESYNEQFF. For the CDR3, the DNA is TGTGCCAGCAGTCGGACTAGCGAGTCCTACAATGAGCAGTTCTTC.

The rearrangement uses TRBV2 and TRBJ1-2; TRBD1 matches at 7 bases. Germline lookup yields CDR1 SNHLY and CDR2 FYNNEI. The CDR3 sequence is 16 residues long. V gave up 3 bases and J gave up 4 bases; unmatched junction bases: 11. The chain's CDR3 is CASSENFWGQSYGYTF. The DNA of the CDR3 is TGTGCCAGCAGTGAGAACTTTTGGGGACAGAGCTATGGCTACACCTTC. Supplemented by reference TRBV2 and TRBJ1-2, the full variable domain reads EPEVTQTPSHQVTQMGQEVILRCVPISNHLYFYWYRQILGQKVEFLVSFYNNEISEKSEIFDDQFSVERPDGSNFTLKIRSTKLEDSAMYFCASSENFWGQSYGYTFGSGTRLTVV.

The V and J genes are TRBV27 and TRBJ1-1; D is undetermined. The CDR3 totals 13 residues. CDR1 and CDR2 (germline): MNHEY, SMNVEV (reference sequence). V was shortened by 5 bases and J by 1 base, with 8 bases between the two germline ends. The chain's CDR3 is CASSLISNTEAFF. CDR3 nucleotides: TGTGCCAGCAGTCTAATTTCGAACACTGAAGCTTTCTTT.